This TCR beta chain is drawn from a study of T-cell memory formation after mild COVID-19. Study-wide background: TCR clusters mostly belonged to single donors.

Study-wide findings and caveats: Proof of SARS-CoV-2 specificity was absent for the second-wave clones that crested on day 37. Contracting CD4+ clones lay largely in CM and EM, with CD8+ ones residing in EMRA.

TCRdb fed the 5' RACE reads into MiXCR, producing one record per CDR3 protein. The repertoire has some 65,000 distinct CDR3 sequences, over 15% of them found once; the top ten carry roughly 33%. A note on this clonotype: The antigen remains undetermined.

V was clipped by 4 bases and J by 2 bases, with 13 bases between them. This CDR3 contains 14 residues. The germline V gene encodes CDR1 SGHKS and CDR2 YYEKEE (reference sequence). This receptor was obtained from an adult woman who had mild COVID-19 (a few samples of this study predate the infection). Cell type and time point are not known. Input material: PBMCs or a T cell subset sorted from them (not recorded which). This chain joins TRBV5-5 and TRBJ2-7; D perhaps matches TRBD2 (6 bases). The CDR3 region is CASSVDSGTYEQYF. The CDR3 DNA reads TGTGCCAGCAGCGTAGATAGCGGTACCTACGAGCAGTACTTC.